The subject of this entry is one TCR beta chain. Time point in this sample: before trial treatment. The study gave donors nivolumab, ipilimumab, aspirin, low-dose cyclophosphamide and low-dose radiotherapy. Eligibility required advanced solid tumors lacking tumor-infiltrating lymphocytes. V lost 9 bases to trimming and J lost 4 bases, with 16 bases between them. The CDR3 has 13 residues. CDR1 SGHRS and CDR2 YFSETQ come from the germline V gene. Covering alpha and beta chains, TRAV- and TRBV-specific primers were used for the first-strand cDNA. Amplification, which lasted approximately 20 PCR cycles, used a constant-region primer and V-primer adapter to amplify TCRs. TCRdb fed the reads into MiXCR, producing one record per CDR3 protein. The table has around 99,000 distinct CDR3 sequences, roughly 9% seen once; the top ten hold about 1%. These data come from a study of low-dose radiotherapy and immunotherapy resistance in tumors. The wider study: Those assigned to Cohort 2 were treated with 1 Gy per fraction every two weeks (13 Gy in total over 26 weeks). Starting cycle 1 day 1, oral aspirin 300 mg was given daily for four cycles.

V and J are TRBV5-1 and TRBJ2-5, with D unclear. The sequencing used PBMCs, collected before treatment. The sequence came from a male donor with prostate cancer. CDR3 amino acids: CATKQTFGETQYF. The CDR3 DNA reads as TGCGCCACCAAACAGACTTTTGGAGAGACCCAGTACTTC.